Presented here are 18 T cell receptor beta chains from one specimen sequenced in a study of T cells in Graves' hyperthyroidism and ophthalmopathy. Authors of the study amplified TCR beta CDR3 regions from RNA transcripts. The study used the HTBI primer set for a first-round RT-PCR of the TCR CDR3. TCRdb re-analysed the multiplex PCR reads in MiXCR, keeping a single row per CDR3 protein. The sample carries some 690,000 distinct CDR3 sequences, around 16% recorded once. Sample: blood. The receptors derive from a man over 45 with Graves' hyperthyroidism.

The chain joins TRBV30 to TRBJ2-7; TRBD2 agrees at 8 bases. The V and J ends lost 3 bases and 4 bases, in that order; junction bases with no gene match: 2. CDR1 GTSNPN and CDR2 SVGIG come from the germline V gene (reference sequence). The CDR3 loop spans 12 amino acids. CDR3 bases: TGTGCCTGGAGGGGACTAGGGTACGAGCAGTACTTC. Translated, it gives CAWRGLGYEQYF.

This chain joins TRBV5-1 and TRBJ1-2; perhaps TRBD1 as D (6 bases). Germline V gives CDR1 SGHRS, CDR2 YFSETQ. V was clipped by 4 bases and J by 8 bases, with 21 bases between them. This CDR3 is 15 amino acids long. The CDR3 here is CASSRSSTGWGGYTF. The DNA for the CDR3 is TGCGCCAGCAGCAGATCTTCGACAGGCTGGGGGGGCTACACCTTC.

The rearrangement links TRBV6-2 or TRBV6-3 to TRBJ2-1, with 7 bases that match TRBD1. The CDR3 contains 16 residues. The germline V gene encodes CDR1 MNHEY and CDR2 SVGEGT. Trimming at V came to 6 bases and at J to 3 bases, leaving 11 bases not matched to a gene. The CDR3 coding sequence is TGTGCCAGCAGAGCTTTCCCGGGACAGTACTACAATGAGCAGTTCTTC. Protein: CASRAFPGQYYNEQFF.

This clonotype was detected only a few times. The V gene is TRBV9, the J gene TRBJ2-2; 10 nucleotides match TRBD1. The V gene end was trimmed by 4 bases and the J gene end by 7 bases; junction bases not matched to a gene: 7. CDR1 is SGDLS and CDR2 is YYNGEE in the germline V gene. The CDR3 extends over 15 amino acids. In DNA, the CDR3 is TGTGCCAGCAGCCCACCCGGGACAGGGGTCGGGGAGCTGTTTTTT. This codes for CASSPPGTGVGELFF.

V and J are TRBV20-1 and TRBJ2-1; no definite D call. V was shortened by 0 bases and J by 0 bases, with 12 bases between the two germline ends. The CDR3 length is 16 residues. The V gene's germline CDR1 is DFQATT and CDR2 SNEGSKA (reference sequence). Here the CDR3 DNA reads TGCAGTGCTAGAGATCTAGTACAGAGCTCCTACAATGAGCAGTTCTTC. Protein product: CSARDLVQSSYNEQFF.

There are many counts of this clonotype. The V and J genes are TRBV12-3 or TRBV12-4 and TRBJ2-1; no reliable D call. The ends were cut back, 6 bases at V and 8 bases at J, with 11 bases in the middle. The CDR3 runs to 12 residues. CDR3 loop: CASSLLGHEQFF. In DNA form, the CDR3 reads TGTGCCAGCAGCCTTCTCGGGCATGAGCAGTTCTTC.

At least ten counts were recorded for this clonotype. The gene calls are TRBV28 and TRBJ2-7; TRBD1 matches 9 bases. The CDR3 sequence is 11 residues long. Germline V gene sequence: CDR1 MDHEN, CDR2 SYDVKM. The CDR3 region is CAEGQGYEQYF. CDR3 sequence (DNA): TGTGCTGAGGGACAGGGCTACGAGCAGTACTTC.

The chain has TRBV27 and TRBJ2-7; 12 nucleotides align to TRBD2. This CDR3 contains 16 residues. Germline loops: CDR1 MNHEY, CDR2 SMNVEV (reference sequence). Unmatched junction bases numbered 8, after V lost 5 bases and J lost 3 bases. Written as DNA, the CDR3 is TGTGCCAGCAGTCCTGAAGGACTAGCGGGATACTACGAGCAGTACTTC. Translated: CASSPEGLAGYYEQYF.

At least ten counts were recorded for this clonotype. This chain uses TRBV24-1 with TRBJ2-1; TRBD2 agrees at 10 bases. The ends lost 4 bases at V and 6 bases at J; junction bases unmatched: 11. Per the germline V gene, CDR1 is KGHDR and CDR2 is SFDVKD. The CDR3 consists of 17 residues. The CDR3 spells CATSDPTPAGGRNEQFF. DNA of the CDR3: TGTGCCACCAGTGACCCTACTCCAGCGGGAGGGCGCAATGAGCAGTTCTTC.

This clonotype appeared many times. The genes are TRBV10-3 and TRBJ1-5; D call uncertain. CDR1 is ENHRY, CDR2 SYGVKD, per germline. V was clipped by 8 bases and J by 3 bases, with 14 bases between them. CDR3 size: 14 residues. The CDR3 coding sequence is TGTGCCATCGGACCGACGGATAACAATCAGCCCCAGCATTTT. Its translation: CAIGPTDNNQPQHF.

This clonotype was picked up many times. This chain uses TRBV10-3 with TRBJ2-7; 10 bases line up with TRBD1. Per germline, CDR1 ENHRY and CDR2 SYGVKD. The CDR3 spans 14 residues. The J segment lost 4 bases and the V segment lost 4 bases, leaving 4 bases of the junction unmatched. CDR3 sequence: CAISGTGGLYEQYF. CDR3 DNA sequence: TGTGCCATCAGTGGGACAGGGGGATTGTACGAGCAGTACTTC.

This rearrangement joins TRBV18 to TRBJ2-7; a possible D gene is TRBD2 (6 bases). The CDR3 is 14 amino acids. Deletions cut 0 bases from V and 5 bases from J, with 11 bases between. Germline assignment: CDR1 KGHSH and CDR2 LQKENI. CDR3 in DNA: TGTGCCAGCTCACCACCGGGAGGCGTAGACGAGCAGTACTTC. This gives the protein CASSPPGGVDEQYF.

V is TRBV5-4 and J is TRBJ2-3; 8 bases are shared with TRBD1. The V segment lost 1 base and the J segment 6 bases; nucleotides outside the gene matches: 10. CDR1 is SGHNT and CDR2 is YYREEE in the germline V gene (reference sequence). The CDR3 spans 16 residues. CDR3 nucleotide sequence: TGTGCCAGCAGCTTGCGCGGGCAGGGGGCGATCGATACGCAGTATTTT. It encodes CASSLRGQGAIDTQYF.

This clonotype was seen at least ten times. The genes are TRBV27 and TRBJ2-7; a weak D match, TRBD1 (6 bases). This CDR3 has 16 amino acids. Per the germline V gene, CDR1 is MNHEY and CDR2 is SMNVEV (reference sequence). V lost 6 bases, J lost 1 base, and 19 bases lay in between. The CDR3 DNA follows: TGTGCCAGCAGACCACGGGGCGGACAGAATTCCTACGAGCAGTACTTC. This sequence encodes CASRPRGGQNSYEQYF.

This clonotype was detected a few times. The rearrangement links TRBV9 to TRBJ1-5; D call uncertain. CDR1 SGDLS and CDR2 YYNGEE come from the germline V gene. Trimming took 2 bases from V and 9 from J, leaving 12 bases between them. The CDR3 has 13 residues. CDR3 amino acids: CASSVSAVGPQHF. In DNA form, the CDR3 reads TGTGCCAGCAGCGTGAGCGCAGTCGGGCCCCAGCATTTT.

This clonotype was found a few times. This chain connects TRBV6-6 to TRBJ2-1, with 13 positions matching TRBD2. V trimming: 0 bases; J trimming: 11 bases; junction bases outside the gene matches: 4. Germline V CDR1 and CDR2: MNHNY, SVGAGI (reference sequence). The CDR3 sequence is 15 residues long. CDR3 region: CASSYSGLAGDQQFF. The CDR3 DNA reads as TGTGCCAGCAGTTACTCAGGACTAGCGGGAGATCAGCAGTTCTTC.

This clonotype was found many times. The chain links TRBV24-1 to TRBJ2-5; TRBD2 matches 10 bases. Trimming cost V 9 bases and J 5 bases; bases outside gene matches: 14. Germline V gene sequence: CDR1 KGHDR, CDR2 SFDVKD. This CDR3 comprises 16 residues. As DNA, the CDR3 is TGTGCCACCGCCGGGACTAGCGACCGGAGGGGGGAGACCCAGTACTTC. This sequence encodes CATAGTSDRRGETQYF.

The J gene is TRBJ1-5, the V gene TRBV28; 10 positions match TRBD1. Germline assignment: CDR1 MDHEN and CDR2 SYDVKM. CDR3 length: 21 amino acids. Trimming took 5 bases from V and 0 from J; bases not matched to a gene: 19. This CDR3 reads CASSTPRSGTGDPYSNQPQHF. The CDR3 region has the DNA TGTGCCAGCAGTACCCCCCGTTCGGGGACAGGGGACCCATATAGCAATCAGCCCCAGCATTTT.